Listed below are T cell receptor beta chains from one sample, sequenced in a study of T cells in Graves' hyperthyroidism and ophthalmopathy. TCRdb re-analysed the multiplex PCR reads in MiXCR, keeping a single row per CDR3 protein. The data hold about 350,000 distinct CDR3 sequences, with 14% observed a single time. The sample comprised blood. Receptor source: a woman in her twenties or thirties with Graves' hyperthyroidism. CDR3s include the opening cysteine and the closing phenylalanine or tryptophan. A D gene is named only where the DNA matches it firmly. Not all rows give a size; the values are once, few, many and, for expanded clones, a class.

CDR3nt: TGCAGCGTCGAGATCCAGGGTGGTGGTGGTGAGCAGTTCTTC; CDR3aa: CSVEIQGGGGEQFF; v_gene: TRBV29-1; d_gene: -; abundance: -; j_gene: TRBJ2-1
CDR3nt: TGCAGTGCTAGAGTACGGGGGAGGACCCTTCTCGAGCAGTACTTC; CDR3aa: CSARVRGRTLLEQYF; v_gene: TRBV20-1; d_gene: -; abundance: many; j_gene: TRBJ2-7
CDR3nt: TGTGCCAGTAGTATGCTTCCGGGACAGGGAAACACCGGGGAGCTGTTTTTT; CDR3aa: CASSMLPGQGNTGELFF; v_gene: TRBV19; d_gene: TRBD1; abundance: few; j_gene: TRBJ2-2
CDR3nt: TGCAGTGCTAGTCTCGAAACACCGAGGGAGGATACGCAGTATTTT; CDR3aa: CSASLETPREDTQYF; v_gene: TRBV20-1; d_gene: -; abundance: many; j_gene: TRBJ2-3
CDR3nt: TGCAGTGCTAGAGAGCGAGGCGGGGGCTCGGGAGAGACCCAGTACTTC; CDR3aa: CSARERGGGSGETQYF; v_gene: TRBV20-1; d_gene: -; abundance: few; j_gene: TRBJ2-5
CDR3nt: TGTGCCAGCAGCCAATGGGACAGGGATAATCAGCCCCAGCATTTT; CDR3aa: CASSQWDRDNQPQHF; v_gene: TRBV5-6; d_gene: TRBD1; abundance: -; j_gene: TRBJ1-5
CDR3nt: TGTGCCAGCGGTTTCGGGGGGCCCCTCTCTGGGGCCAACGTCCTGACTTTC; CDR3aa: CASGFGGPLSGANVLTF; v_gene: TRBV28; d_gene: -; abundance: few; j_gene: TRBJ2-6
CDR3nt: TGCAGTGCCCTGGGACAGTTAAATGAAAAACTGTTTTTT; CDR3aa: CSALGQLNEKLFF; v_gene: TRBV20-1; d_gene: TRBD1; abundance: -; j_gene: TRBJ1-4
CDR3nt: TGCGCCAGCAGTGAGATGGATACGCAGTATTTT; CDR3aa: CASSEMDTQYF; v_gene: TRBV10-2; d_gene: -; abundance: -; j_gene: TRBJ2-3
CDR3nt: TGTGCCAGCAGCCAAGATCAGGAGAAAAACATTCAGTACTTC; CDR3aa: CASSQDQEKNIQYF; v_gene: TRBV4-2; d_gene: -; abundance: -; j_gene: TRBJ2-4
CDR3nt: TGTGCCAGCAGTTTATTCCCTATGTGGGAAAAACTGTTTTTT; CDR3aa: CASSLFPMWEKLFF; v_gene: TRBV28; d_gene: -; abundance: many; j_gene: TRBJ1-4
CDR3nt: TGCAGTGTCGCCCTAGCGGGAGGCACCGGGGAGCTGTTTTTT; CDR3aa: CSVALAGGTGELFF; v_gene: TRBV20-1; d_gene: TRBD2; abundance: few; j_gene: TRBJ2-2
CDR3nt: TGTGCCAGCAACCTACAGGGAAATGAGCAGTTCTTC; CDR3aa: CASNLQGNEQFF; v_gene: TRBV25-1; d_gene: -; abundance: -; j_gene: TRBJ2-1
CDR3nt: TGTGCCAGCTCAGGGGGAGGCGAGCAGTTCTTC; CDR3aa: CASSGGGEQFF; v_gene: TRBV2; d_gene: -; abundance: many; j_gene: TRBJ2-1
CDR3nt: TGTGCCAGCAGCTTACTAGGGGCTAGTTATGAGCAGTTCTTC; CDR3aa: CASSLLGASYEQFF; v_gene: TRBV7-2; d_gene: -; abundance: many; j_gene: TRBJ2-1